The 23 T cell receptor beta chains presented below share a single source sample, sequenced in a study of OX40 agonist ivuxolimab in advanced cancers. Some clones are missing from TCRdb's copy, which holds only in-frame ones; the method was immunoSEQ multiplex PCR. In the table there are about 69,000 clones, 90% of which are singletons. Sequenced here: CD4+ or CD8+ T cells sorted from blood, sampled in a trial of the OX40 agonist ivuxolimab. The source is an adult with an advanced solid tumor such as melanoma, head and neck, liver or kidney cancer.

The chain couples TRBV18 to TRBJ1-2; D uncertain. The germline V and J ends were trimmed by 2 bases and 4 bases, with 14 bases remaining between them. Looked up from germline, CDR1 is KGHSH and CDR2 is LQKENI. This CDR3 has 15 residues. DNA for the CDR3: TGTGCCAGCTCACCAGTTGGAGGGATGGGCTATGGCTACACCTTC. It specifies CASSPVGGMGYGYTF. Drawing the rest from reference TRBV18 and TRBJ1-2, the complete variable domain is NAGVMQNPRHLVRRRGQEARLRCSPMKGHSHVYWYRQLPEEGLKFMVYLQKENIIDESGMPKERFSAEFPKEGPSILRIQQVVRGDSAAYFCASSPVGGMGYGYTFGSGTRLTVV.

The V gene is TRBV5-4, the J gene TRBJ2-7; TRBD2 matches at 8 bases. Germline V gene sequence: CDR1 SGHNT, CDR2 YYREEE (reference sequence). With V trimmed by 4 bases and J by 1 base, 7 bases remained unmatched. The CDR3 length is 15 residues. This chain's CDR3 is CASSKSGLGSYEQYF. CDR3 bases: TGTGCCAGCAGCAAATCGGGACTAGGATCCTACGAGCAGTACTTC.

The J gene is TRBJ1-5, the V gene TRBV28, with TRBD1 identical over 10 bases. J was trimmed by 3 bases and V by 5 bases; bases with no gene match: 10. CDR1 is MDHEN, CDR2 SYDVKM, per germline. This CDR3 has 17 residues. The DNA of the CDR3 is TGTGCCAGCAGTCCATTCACCGGGACAGGGGCCAATCAGCCCCAGCATTTT. Translated: CASSPFTGTGANQPQHF.

The J gene is TRBJ2-3, the V gene TRBV6-6; 7 nucleotides match TRBD1. J gave up 2 bases and V 5 bases, and 4 bases lay outside the gene matches. The length of the CDR3 is 14 residues. Germline V lookup: CDR1 MNHNY, CDR2 SVGAGI (reference sequence). CDR3 DNA sequence: TGTGCCAGCAGTCCGACAGGGTTCACAGATACGCAGTATTTT. It encodes CASSPTGFTDTQYF.

The chain couples TRBV28 to TRBJ2-7; TRBD2 agrees at 7 bases. Germline V CDR1 and CDR2: MDHEN, SYDVKM. This CDR3 contains 13 residues. J was trimmed by 5 bases and V by 3 bases; bases with no gene match: 4. CDR3 residues: CASSFSSGHEQYF. CDR3 DNA sequence: TGTGCCAGCAGTTTCTCTAGCGGCCACGAGCAGTACTTC. Full variable domain (remainder filled in from reference TRBV28 and TRBJ2-7): DVKVTQSSRYLVKRTGEKVFLECVQDMDHENMFWYRQDPGLGLRLIYFSYDVKMKEKGDIPEGYSVSREKKERFSLILESASTNQTSMYLCASSFSSGHEQYFGPGTRLTVT.

This clone was seen a single time. The chain joins TRBV6-5 to TRBJ2-6, with 7 bases fitting TRBD1. CDR1 and CDR2 (germline): MNHEY, SVGAGI. CDR3 length: 15 amino acids. Trimming took 2 bases from V and 4 from J; bases not matched to a gene: 2. The CDR3 bases are TGTGCCAGCAGTTACGAGGGGGCCGGGGCCAACGTCCTGACTTTC. Translated: CASSYEGAGANVLTF.

This chain connects TRBV5-4 to TRBJ1-1, with TRBD1 matching over 10 bases. The ends lost 5 bases at V and 6 bases at J; junction bases unmatched: 4. The CDR3 totals 13 residues. Germline values: CDR1 SGHNT, CDR2 YYREEE (reference sequence). The CDR3 reads CASRGTGEAEAFF. Written as DNA, the CDR3 is TGTGCCAGCAGGGGGACAGGGGAGGCTGAAGCTTTCTTT. Combining the CDR3 with reference TRBV5-4 and TRBJ1-1 gives the whole variable domain ETGVTQSPTHLIKTRGQQVTLRCSSQSGHNTVSWYQQALGQGPQFIFQYYREEENGRGNFPPRFSGLQFPNYSSELNVNALELDDSALYLCASRGTGEAEAFFGQGTRLTVV.

The chain uses TRBV21-1 and TRBJ1-1; the table calls TRBD1, which could not be checked here. TRBV21-1 is assigned pseudogene status. The CDR3 runs 15 residues. The CDR3 DNA reads TGTGCCAGCAGCAAAGCTACAGGGCTGAACACTGAAGCTTTCTTT. Its translation: CASSKATGLNTEAFF.

For the CDR3, the DNA is TGTGCCAGCAGCGGACTAGCGAGCCACTACAATGAGCAGTTCTTC. Encoded protein: CASSGLASHYNEQFF. The chain combines TRBV28 with TRBJ2-1; 9 nucleotides agree with TRBD2. This CDR3 is built from 15 residues. CDR1 is MDHEN and CDR2 is SYDVKM in the germline V gene. The V gene end was trimmed by 6 bases and the J gene end by 3 bases; junction bases not matched to a gene: 6.

This clone was recorded a few times. One end of the junction varies from germline; a read error may be responsible. CDR3 residues: CASSLAGDRVLF. In DNA form, the CDR3 reads TGTGCCAGCAGCTTAGCAGGGGACAGGGTTCTATTC. The chain has TRBV7-9 and TRBJ2-7; 9 bases map to TRBD1. Germline-derived CDR1 and CDR2 are SEHNR and FQNEAQ (reference sequence). The CDR3 covers 12 residues.

J is TRBJ2-7 and V is TRBV6-5; maybe TRBD2 (6 bases). The length of the CDR3 is 14 residues. V gave up 0 bases and J gave up 0 bases, with 6 bases separating them. In germline, CDR1 is MNHEY, CDR2 SVGAGI. The CDR3 sequence: CASSYSRDSYEQYF. DNA for the CDR3: TGTGCCAGCAGTTACTCGCGGGACTCCTACGAGCAGTACTTC.

The V gene is TRBV6-6, the J gene TRBJ2-1; 10 positions agree with TRBD2. The V and J ends lost 6 bases and 6 bases, in that order; junction bases with no gene match: 5. Germline V lookup: CDR1 MNHNY, CDR2 SVGAGI (reference sequence). The CDR3 has 14 residues. The CDR3 protein is CASSRGLAVNEQFF. The DNA for the CDR3 is TGTGCCAGCAGCCGAGGACTAGCGGTCAATGAGCAGTTCTTC.

V usage is TRBV19 and J usage is TRBJ2-3, with TRBD2 matching 12 bases. CDR1 LNHDA and CDR2 SQIVND come from the germline V gene (reference sequence). V was pared by 10 bases and J by 7 bases, with 12 bases of the junction left unmatched. The CDR3 has 15 residues. In DNA, the CDR3 is TGTGCCACGTCAACGGGGCTAGCGGGAGGGAATACGCAGTATTTT. Residues: CATSTGLAGGNTQYF.

The rearrangement uses TRBV7-2 and TRBJ2-7, with D perhaps matching TRBD2 (6 bases). This CDR3 contains 14 residues. The germline V gene encodes CDR1 SGHTA and CDR2 FQGNSA. Deletions cut 2 bases from V and 2 bases from J, with 10 bases between. As DNA, the CDR3 is TGTGCCAGCAGCTTATCAAGGGAGGCCTACGAGCAGTACTTC. As protein: CASSLSREAYEQYF.

This clone appeared a single time. The J gene is TRBJ2-6, the V gene TRBV19, with a possible D match to TRBD2 (5 bases). The CDR3 totals 18 residues. Germline V gene data show CDR1 as LNHDA and CDR2 as SQIVND (reference sequence). Trimming cost V 1 base and J 0 bases, with 13 bases left between them. The DNA for the CDR3 is TGTGCCAGTAGTATAGTAGGGAGAAGCGTCTCTGGGGCCAACGTCCTGACTTTC. Translating gives CASSIVGRSVSGANVLTF.

The V gene is TRBV28, the J gene TRBJ1-5; TRBD1 might be the D (6 bases). The CDR3 spans 15 residues. V was trimmed by 4 bases and J by 1 base, leaving 11 bases between them. Looked up from germline, CDR1 is MDHEN and CDR2 is SYDVKM. In nucleotides, the CDR3 is TGTGCCAGCAGTTGGGGGGGGGCCAGCAATCAGCCCCAGCATTTT. Its protein product is CASSWGGASNQPQHF.

The rearrangement joins TRBV7-9 to TRBJ1-1, with a weak D call TRBD1 (5 bases). Trimming cost V 3 bases and J 5 bases, with 13 bases left between them. Germline V gene sequence: CDR1 SEHNR, CDR2 FQNEAQ (reference sequence). The CDR3 is 14 amino acids. The CDR3 loop is CASSFQKGETEAFF. CDR3 nucleotides: TGTGCCAGCAGCTTTCAGAAAGGGGAAACTGAAGCTTTCTTT.

The rearrangement joins TRBV5-8 to TRBJ1-5; 9 bases fit TRBD1. This CDR3 is built from 15 residues. Germline loops: CDR1 SGHTS, CDR2 YDEGEE. The J segment lost 4 bases and the V segment lost 1 base, leaving 3 bases of the junction unmatched. The CDR3 sequence is CASSLWDRENQPQHF. The DNA for the CDR3 is TGTGCCAGCAGCTTGTGGGACAGGGAAAATCAGCCCCAGCATTTT.

The chain links TRBV27 to TRBJ2-7, with no clear D. This CDR3 has 15 amino acids. The germline V gene encodes CDR1 MNHEY and CDR2 SMNVEV (reference sequence). The V gene lost 4 bases and the J gene lost 0 bases, with 13 bases spanning the gap. The CDR3 spells CASSSLGDSSYEQYF. The CDR3 DNA reads as TGTGCCAGCAGTTCACTGGGCGATAGCTCCTACGAGCAGTACTTC.

This clone was detected only once. This chain links TRBV6-6 with TRBJ2-2; 11 nucleotides line up with TRBD1. The CDR3 has 15 amino acids. V trimming: 6 bases; J trimming: 4 bases; junction bases outside the gene matches: 4. The germline V gene encodes CDR1 MNHNY and CDR2 SVGAGI (reference sequence). The CDR3 reads CASRSGTGGTGELFF. CDR3 nucleotide sequence: TGTGCCAGCAGATCCGGGACAGGGGGCACCGGGGAGCTGTTTTTT.

The chain couples TRBV6-5 to TRBJ2-7, with a weak D call TRBD1 (5 bases). The ends were cut back, 0 bases at V and 2 bases at J, with 8 bases in the middle. The CDR3 runs 14 residues. Per the germline V gene, CDR1 is MNHEY and CDR2 is SVGAGI. CDR3 nucleotide sequence: TGTGCCAGCAGTTACTCGACACAGGCCTACGAGCAGTACTTC. This encodes CASSYSTQAYEQYF.

CDR3 in amino acids: CASGADTGFSPLHF. CDR3 in DNA: TGTGCCAGCGGGGCCGACACGGGCTTTTCACCCCTCCACTTT. The chain recombines TRBV5-4 with TRBJ1-6; possible D gene TRBD1, 5 bases. V was pared by 7 bases and J by 9 bases, with 17 bases between. Per the germline V gene, CDR1 is SGHNT and CDR2 is YYREEE (reference sequence). The CDR3 spans 14 residues.

This chain joins TRBV12-5 and TRBJ1-1; 8 nucleotides line up with TRBD1. Trimming cost V 3 bases and J 5 bases; bases outside gene matches: 5. Germline CDR1 LGHNT, CDR2 FRNRAP. The CDR3 covers 14 residues. In nucleotides, the CDR3 is TGTGCTAGTGGTTTCCAGGGGGCGCGGACTGAAGCTTTCTTT. It translates to CASGFQGARTEAFF.